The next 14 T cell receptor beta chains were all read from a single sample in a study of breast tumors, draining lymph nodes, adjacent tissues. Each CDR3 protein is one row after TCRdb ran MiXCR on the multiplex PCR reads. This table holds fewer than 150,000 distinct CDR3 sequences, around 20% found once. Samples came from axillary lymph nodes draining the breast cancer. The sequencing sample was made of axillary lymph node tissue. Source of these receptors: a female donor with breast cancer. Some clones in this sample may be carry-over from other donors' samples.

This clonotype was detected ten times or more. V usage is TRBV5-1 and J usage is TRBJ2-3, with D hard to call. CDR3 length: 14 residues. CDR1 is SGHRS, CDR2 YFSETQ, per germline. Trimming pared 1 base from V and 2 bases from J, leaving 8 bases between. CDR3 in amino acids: CASSLHSLTDTQYF. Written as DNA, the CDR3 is TGCGCCAGCAGCTTGCACTCCCTCACAGATACGCAGTATTTT.

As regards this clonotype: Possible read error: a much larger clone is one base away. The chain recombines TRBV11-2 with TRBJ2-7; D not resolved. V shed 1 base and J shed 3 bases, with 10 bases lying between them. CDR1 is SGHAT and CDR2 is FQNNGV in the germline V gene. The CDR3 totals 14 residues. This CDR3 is CASSLGKAVYEQYF. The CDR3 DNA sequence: TGTGCCAGCAGCTTAGGTAAGGCTGTCTACGAGCAGTACTTC. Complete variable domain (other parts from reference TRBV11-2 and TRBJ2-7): EAGVAQSPRYKIIEKRQSVAFWCNPISGHATLYWYQQILGQGPKLLIQFQNNGVVDDSQLPKDRFSAERLKGVDSTLKIQPAKLEDSAVYLCASSLGKAVYEQYFGPGTRLTVT.

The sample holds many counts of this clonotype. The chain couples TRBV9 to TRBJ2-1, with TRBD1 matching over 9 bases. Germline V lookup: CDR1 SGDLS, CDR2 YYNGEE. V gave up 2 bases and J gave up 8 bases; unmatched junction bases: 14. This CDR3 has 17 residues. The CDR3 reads CASSVPSTGTGWDEQFF. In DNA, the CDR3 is TGTGCCAGCAGCGTCCCCTCAACCGGGACAGGGTGGGATGAGCAGTTCTTC.

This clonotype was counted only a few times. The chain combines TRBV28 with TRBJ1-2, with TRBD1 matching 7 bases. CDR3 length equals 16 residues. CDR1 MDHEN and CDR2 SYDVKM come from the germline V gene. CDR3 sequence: CAISGTAAAFNYGYTF. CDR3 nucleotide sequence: TGTGCTATCAGCGGGACAGCAGCTGCTTTCAACTATGGCTACACCTTC.

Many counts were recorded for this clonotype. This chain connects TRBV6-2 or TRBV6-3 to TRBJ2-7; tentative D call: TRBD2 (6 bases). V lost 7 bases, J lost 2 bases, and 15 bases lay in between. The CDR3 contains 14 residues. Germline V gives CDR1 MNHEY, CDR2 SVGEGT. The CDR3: CASTGISGPYEQYF. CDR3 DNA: TGTGCCAGCACCGGGATTAGCGGACCCTACGAGCAGTACTTC.

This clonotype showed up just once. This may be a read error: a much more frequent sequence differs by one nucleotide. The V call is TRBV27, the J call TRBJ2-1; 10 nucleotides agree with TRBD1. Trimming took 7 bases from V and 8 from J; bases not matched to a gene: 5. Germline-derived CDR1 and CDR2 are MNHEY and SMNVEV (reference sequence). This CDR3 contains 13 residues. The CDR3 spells CASKGQGWHEQFF. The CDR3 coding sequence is TGTGCCAGCAAGGGACAGGGGTGGCATGAGCAGTTCTTC.

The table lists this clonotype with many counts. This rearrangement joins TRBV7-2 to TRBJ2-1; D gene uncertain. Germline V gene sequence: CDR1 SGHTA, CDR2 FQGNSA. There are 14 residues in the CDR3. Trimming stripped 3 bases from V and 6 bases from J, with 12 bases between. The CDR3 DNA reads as TGTGCCAGCAGCTTTTTTTTTACCCGCAATGAGCAGTTCTTC. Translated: CASSFFFTRNEQFF.

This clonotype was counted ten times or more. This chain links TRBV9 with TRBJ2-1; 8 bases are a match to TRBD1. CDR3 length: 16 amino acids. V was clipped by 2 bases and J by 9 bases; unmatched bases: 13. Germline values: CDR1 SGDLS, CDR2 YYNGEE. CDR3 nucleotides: TGTGCCAGCAGCGTGAGAGGACAGGGTATTGGACGTGAGCAGTTCTTC. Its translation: CASSVRGQGIGREQFF.

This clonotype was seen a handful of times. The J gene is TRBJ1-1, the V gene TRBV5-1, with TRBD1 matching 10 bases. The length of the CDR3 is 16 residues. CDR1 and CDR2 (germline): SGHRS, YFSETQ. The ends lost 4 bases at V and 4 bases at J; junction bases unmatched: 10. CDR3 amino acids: CASSGTGAREVTEAFF. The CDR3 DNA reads TGCGCCAGCAGCGGGACAGGGGCTCGAGAAGTCACTGAAGCTTTCTTT.

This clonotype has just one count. In DNA form, the CDR3 reads TGTGCCAGCAGTTCTCCACGGGACAGGTTAACCGGACTAGCGGGAGGGCCCAGCACCGGGGAGCTGTTTTTT. Encoded protein: CASSSPRDRLTGLAGGPSTGELFF. The chain uses TRBV6-6 and TRBJ2-2; TRBD2 matches 15 bases. With V trimmed by 4 bases and J by 4 bases, 25 bases remained unmatched. CDR1 and CDR2 (germline): MNHNY, SVGAGI (reference sequence). CDR3 length: 24 amino acids.

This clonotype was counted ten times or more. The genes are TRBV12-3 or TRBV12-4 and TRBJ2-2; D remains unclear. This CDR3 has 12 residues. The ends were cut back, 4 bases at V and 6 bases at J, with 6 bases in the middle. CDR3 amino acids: CASSSFSGELFF. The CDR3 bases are TGTGCCAGCAGTTCCTTTTCCGGGGAGCTGTTTTTT.

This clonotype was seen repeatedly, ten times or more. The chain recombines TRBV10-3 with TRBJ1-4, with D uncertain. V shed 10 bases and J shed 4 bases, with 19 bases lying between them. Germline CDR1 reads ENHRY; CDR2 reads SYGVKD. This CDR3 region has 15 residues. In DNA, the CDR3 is TGTGCCACTCAAGACCAGAGGGCTAGTAATGAAAAACTGTTTTTT. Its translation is CATQDQRASNEKLFF.

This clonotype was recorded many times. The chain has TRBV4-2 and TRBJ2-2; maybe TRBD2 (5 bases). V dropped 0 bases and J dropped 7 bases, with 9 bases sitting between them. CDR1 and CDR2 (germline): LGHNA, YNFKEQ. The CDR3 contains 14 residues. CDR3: CASSQEVGNGELFF. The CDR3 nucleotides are TGTGCCAGCAGCCAAGAGGTCGGGAACGGGGAGCTGTTTTTT.

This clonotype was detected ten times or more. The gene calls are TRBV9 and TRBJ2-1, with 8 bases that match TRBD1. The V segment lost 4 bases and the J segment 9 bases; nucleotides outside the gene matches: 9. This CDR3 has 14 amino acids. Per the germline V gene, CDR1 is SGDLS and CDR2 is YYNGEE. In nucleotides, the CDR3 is TGTGCCAGCAGCCCCGGACAGGGAGTGGCTGAGCAGTTCTTC. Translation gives CASSPGQGVAEQFF.